The 13 T cell receptor beta chains in this list originate from one sample, sequenced in a study of siplizumab effects on memory and regulatory T cells. Clones were read by immunoSEQ multiplex PCR, and TCRdb kept only the in-frame ones, dropping some. Of about 120,000 clones in the sample, over 85% were seen once. Sample: non-Treg CD4+ T cells sorted from blood. The receptor set was obtained from a human donor in good health.

In its sample, this clone was seen once. J is TRBJ1-1 and V is TRBV27; 9 bases map to TRBD1. V was clipped by 5 bases and J by 4 bases; unmatched bases: 8. This CDR3 is 15 amino acids long. Germline V gives CDR1 MNHEY, CDR2 SMNVEV (reference sequence). The CDR3 DNA reads as TGTGCCAGCAGTCGAAAACAGGGGGCGGGCACTGAAGCTTTCTTT. Its translation: CASSRKQGAGTEAFF.

The genes are TRBV5-1 and TRBJ2-7; the match to TRBD1 covers 8 bases. Trimming removed 4 bases from V and 5 bases from J; junction bases left unmatched: 14. CDR1 SGHRS and CDR2 YFSETQ come from the germline V gene. CDR3 size: 16 residues. The CDR3 here is CASSSADRGGRDEQYF. DNA of the CDR3: TGCGCCAGCAGCAGTGCCGACAGGGGAGGTAGGGACGAGCAGTACTTC.

The chain employs TRBV5-1 and TRBJ2-1; D gene ambiguous. The V and J ends lost 3 bases and 8 bases respectively, with 15 bases between them. The CDR3 runs 14 residues. Germline lookup yields CDR1 SGHRS and CDR2 YFSETQ. The DNA for the CDR3 is TGCGCCAGCAGCTCATTGGGGTACGACCATGAGCAGTTCTTC. Translated, it gives CASSSLGYDHEQFF.

The chain couples TRBV6-1 to TRBJ1-1, with TRBD1 matching 8 bases. Germline values: CDR1 MNHNS, CDR2 SASEGT. J gave up 3 bases and V 6 bases, and 9 bases lay outside the gene matches. The CDR3 is 15 amino acids. DNA of the CDR3: TGTGCCAGCAGCCTAGGACAGGGAGGGTACACTGAAGCTTTCTTT. It encodes CASSLGQGGYTEAFF.

The J gene is TRBJ1-1, the V gene TRBV19; possibly TRBD1 for D (5 bases). Deletions cut 3 bases from V and 6 bases from J, with 17 bases between. This CDR3 has 15 amino acids. Germline assignment: CDR1 LNHDA and CDR2 SQIVND (reference sequence). CDR3 in DNA: TGTGCCAGTAGTATTTTATTTGGGGGGAAGGCTGAAGCTTTCTTT. Amino acid sequence: CASSILFGGKAEAFF.

The J gene is TRBJ1-2, the V gene TRBV12-5; the match to TRBD1 covers 8 bases. From germline, CDR1 is LGHNT and CDR2 FRNRAP. CDR3 length: 14 amino acids. Losses at the gene ends were 7 bases for V and 0 bases for J; bases not matched to a gene: 4. CDR3 amino acids: CASAQTGANYGYTF. The CDR3 DNA reads TGTGCTAGTGCCCAGACAGGGGCTAACTATGGCTACACCTTC. The whole variable domain, remainder taken from reference TRBV12-5 and TRBJ1-2, is DARVTQTPRHKVTEMGQEVTMRCQPILGHNTVFWYRQTMMQGLELLAYFRNRAPLDDSGMPKDRFSAEMPDATLATLKIQPSEPRDSAVYFCASAQTGANYGYTFGSGTRLTVV.

As to this clone: The sample has other DNA sequences that encode this CDR3 too. The chain links TRBV2 to TRBJ2-7, with 9 bases fitting TRBD1. V lost 6 bases to trimming and J lost 2 bases; unmatched junction nucleotides: 5. The CDR3 is 14 residues long. Germline lookup yields CDR1 SNHLY and CDR2 FYNNEI. CDR3 DNA sequence: TGTGCCAGCAGACCGGGACAGGGTACCTACGAGCAGTACTTC. As protein: CASRPGQGTYEQYF. Using reference TRBV2 and TRBJ2-7 for the parts outside the CDR3, the full variable domain is EPEVTQTPSHQVTQMGQEVILRCVPISNHLYFYWYRQILGQKVEFLVSFYNNEISEKSEIFDDQFSVERPDGSNFTLKIRSTKLEDSAMYFCASRPGQGTYEQYFGPGTRLTVT.

The chain has TRBV5-1 and TRBJ1-1; D unclear. With 0 bases removed from V and 3 bases from J, the gap between germline ends came to 12 bases. The CDR3 runs to 15 residues. Germline V gene data show CDR1 as SGHRS and CDR2 as YFSETQ. CDR3 sequence reads: CASSLGGIRDTEAFF. The CDR3, as DNA: TGCGCCAGCAGCTTGGGTGGCATTAGGGACACTGAAGCTTTCTTT.

The chain has TRBV29-1 and TRBJ1-2; D not resolved. The CDR3 is 11 amino acids. Trimming removed 3 bases at V and 4 bases at J, with 6 bases between. Germline V gene sequence: CDR1 SQVTM, CDR2 ANQGSEA. The CDR3 DNA sequence: TGCAGCGTTGACAGGACCTATGGCTACACCTTC. Translating it yields CSVDRTYGYTF.

The chain couples TRBV30 to TRBJ1-3, with TRBD1 as a possible D gene (6 bases). Germline lookup yields CDR1 GTSNPN and CDR2 SVGIG (reference sequence). The V gene lost 6 bases and the J gene lost 0 bases, with 9 bases spanning the gap. This CDR3 is 13 amino acids long. The CDR3, as DNA: TGTGCCTGCATACAGGGCTCTGGAAACACCATATATTTT. As protein: CACIQGSGNTIYF.

The CDR3 DNA follows: TGTGCCAGCAGCAAACACGGGCCTCATACTCAAGAGACCCAGTACTTC. Amino acids: CASSKHGPHTQETQYF. The chain combines TRBV21-1 with TRBJ2-5. TRBV21-1 is flagged as a pseudogene. The CDR3 is made up of 16 amino acids.

The chain recombines TRBV4-1 with TRBJ1-1; 10 bases agree with TRBD1. The V and J ends lost 3 bases and 3 bases, in that order; junction bases with no gene match: 4. This CDR3 comprises 15 residues. Germline lookup yields CDR1 MGHRA and CDR2 YSYEKL. The CDR3, as DNA: TGCGCCAGCAGCCACCTTGGACAGGGGGACACTGAAGCTTTCTTT. Protein: CASSHLGQGDTEAFF.

The chain carries TRBV30 and TRBJ2-7, with D possibly TRBD2 on 7 matching bases. Trimming cost V 6 bases and J 4 bases, with 13 bases left between them. Germline V gives CDR1 GTSNPN, CDR2 SVGIG (reference sequence). The CDR3 is 12 amino acids. The CDR3 is CACGGGAYEQYF. The CDR3 nucleotides read TGTGCCTGTGGAGGGGGGGCTTACGAGCAGTACTTC.